This T cell receptor beta chain was recovered during a study of PD-1 blockade in classical Hodgkin lymphoma. After autologous stem cell transplantation all patients relapsed, and prior brentuximab vedotin exposure differed between cohorts. Study outcomes and limitations: Complete responders' diversity at baseline resembled that of newly diagnosed patients. It was CD4+ TCR diversity, not CD8+, that rose significantly by C4D1. Reported findings placed baseline TCR diversity lower in newly diagnosed patients (compared with healthy donors). Individuals initiating nivolumab under 1 year after ASCT were excluded.

V lost 2 bases and J lost 6, with 3 bases in between. The CDR3 covers 11 residues. CDR1 is SGHRS and CDR2 is YFSETQ in the germline V gene. Worth noting for this clone: The antigen remains undetermined.

Produced via immunoSEQ multiplex PCR; TCRdb's table is partial and in-frame only. The sample contains 89,000 or so clones, around 90% of which appear only once. The TCR comes from a human donor with classical Hodgkin lymphoma. This specimen was peripheral blood mononuclear cells (PBMCs), taken before the second cycle of nivolumab. The chain recombines TRBV5-1 with TRBJ1-5; D gene ambiguous. CDR3 residues: CASSLRQPQHF. CDR3 coding DNA: TGCGCCAGCAGCTTACGTCAGCCCCAGCATTTT.